The text below deals with one T cell receptor (beta chain). Its specificity is not known. TCRdb's table, derived via immunoSEQ multiplex PCR, lists solely in-frame clones and lacks some. This sample has some 90,000 clones, with roughly 92% found just once. Trimming cost V 3 bases and J 2 bases; bases outside gene matches: 4. The CDR3 totals 14 residues. Germline V CDR1 and CDR2: MGHRA, YSYEKL. This entry is derived from a study of graft-versus-host responses after intestinal transplantation. The J gene is TRBJ2-7, the V gene TRBV4-1; 7 bases fit TRBD1. Sequenced material: unstimulated CD8+ T cells sorted from spleen or lymph node cells, taken before transplant. The clonotype originates from a human donor who was the organ donor for an intestinal transplant. CDR3 loop: CASSQFGQAYEQYF. The CDR3 DNA reads as TGCGCCAGCAGCCAGTTCGGACAGGCCTACGAGCAGTACTTC.